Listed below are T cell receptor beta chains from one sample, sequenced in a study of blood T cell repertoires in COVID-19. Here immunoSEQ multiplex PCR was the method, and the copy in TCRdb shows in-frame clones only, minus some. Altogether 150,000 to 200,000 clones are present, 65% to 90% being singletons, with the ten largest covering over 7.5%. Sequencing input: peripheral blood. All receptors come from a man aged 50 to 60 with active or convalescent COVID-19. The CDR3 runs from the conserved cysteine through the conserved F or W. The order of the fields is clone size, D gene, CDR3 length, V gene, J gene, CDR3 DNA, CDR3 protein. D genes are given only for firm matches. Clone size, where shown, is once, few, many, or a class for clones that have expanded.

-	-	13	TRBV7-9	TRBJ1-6	TGTGCCAGCAGCCCAGGGGCAGATCCACCCCTCCACTTT	CASSPGADPPLHF
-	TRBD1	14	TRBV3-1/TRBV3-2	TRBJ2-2	TGTGCCAGCAGCAACAGGGGGTCCACCGGGGAGCTGTTTTTT	CASSNRGSTGELFF
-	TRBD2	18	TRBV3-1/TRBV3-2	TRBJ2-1	TGTGCCAGCAGTCACGCGGGACTAGCGGGGGGGAGTCGTAATGAGCAGTTCTTC	CASSHAGLAGGSRNEQFF
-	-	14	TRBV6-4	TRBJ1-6	TGTGCCAGCAGTGACTCGGGGCTCAATTCACCCCTCCACTTT	CASSDSGLNSPLHF
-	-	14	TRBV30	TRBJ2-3	TGTGCCTGGAGTGTTCAGGGAAGCACAGATACGCAGTATTTT	CAWSVQGSTDTQYF
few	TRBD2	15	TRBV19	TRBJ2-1	TGTGCCAGTAGTAAGGGACTAGTTTATGGCAATGAGCAGTTCTTC	CASSKGLVYGNEQFF
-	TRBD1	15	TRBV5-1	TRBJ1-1	TGCGCCAGCAGCGAAACGGGACAGAGGAACACTGAAGCTTTCTTT	CASSETGQRNTEAFF
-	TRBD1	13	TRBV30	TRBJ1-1	TGTGCCTGGCGGACAGGGGGAGGTTTTGAAGCTTTCTTT	CAWRTGGGFEAFF
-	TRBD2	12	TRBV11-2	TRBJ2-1	TGTGCCAGCAGCTCCATAGCGGGTGAGCAGTTCTTC	CASSSIAGEQFF
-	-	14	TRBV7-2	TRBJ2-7	TGTGCCAGCAGCTTAAGTCGGTTTCCGTCTGAGCAGTACTTC	CASSLSRFPSEQYF
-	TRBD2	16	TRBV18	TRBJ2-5	TGTGCCAGCTCACCCCGAGGGACTAGCGGCCAAGAGACCCAGTACTTC	CASSPRGTSGQETQYF
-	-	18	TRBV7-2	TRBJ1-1	TGTGCCAGCAGCTTAGCAGGGTCGTCATATCGAGCGGACACTGAAGCTTTCTTT	CASSLAGSSYRADTEAFF
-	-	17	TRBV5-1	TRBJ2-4	TGCGCCAGCAGCTCAAACGCCCCGGGACTAGCCAAAAACATTCAGTACTTC	CASSSNAPGLAKNIQYF
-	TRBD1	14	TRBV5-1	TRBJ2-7	TGCGCCAGCAGCCTAGGGACAGGGAGGGGCGAGCAGTACTTC	CASSLGTGRGEQYF
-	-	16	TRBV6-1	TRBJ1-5	TGTGCCAGCAGTGAAAACAGGGCCCTTGGGAATCAGCCCCAGCATTTT	CASSENRALGNQPQHF
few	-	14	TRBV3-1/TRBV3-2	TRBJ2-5	TGTGCCAGCAGCCGCCTTAGCGGCCAAGAGACCCAGTACTTC	CASSRLSGQETQYF
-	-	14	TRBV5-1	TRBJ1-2	TGCGCCAGCAGCTTGGGACAGAGCAACTATGGCTACACCTTC	CASSLGQSNYGYTF
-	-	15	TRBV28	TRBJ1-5	TGTGCCAGCAGTTGGCAGGGGAGTAGCAATCAGCCCCAGCATTTT	CASSWQGSSNQPQHF
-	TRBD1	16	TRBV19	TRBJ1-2	TGTGCCAGTAGTATATCACGCCTCGGACAGGGCTATGGCTACACCTTC	CASSISRLGQGYGYTF
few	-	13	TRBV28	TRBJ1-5	TGTGCCAGCACACAGGGTGTGCGTCAGCCCCAGCATTTT	CASTQGVRQPQHF
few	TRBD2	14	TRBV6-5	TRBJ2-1	TGTGCCAGCACTATGGGGGGGGGCTACAATGAGCAGTTCTTC	CASTMGGGYNEQFF
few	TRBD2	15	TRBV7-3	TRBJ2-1	TGTGCCAGCAGCCACGGGGGGGGACTTTACAATGAGCAGTTCTTC	CASSHGGGLYNEQFF
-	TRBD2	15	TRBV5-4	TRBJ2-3	TGTGCCAGCAGCCAACTAGCGGGAGACACAGATACGCAGTATTTT	CASSQLAGDTDTQYF
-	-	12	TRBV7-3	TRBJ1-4	TGTGCCAGCAGCGCGAAACAGGGTATACTGTTTTTT	CASSAKQGILFF
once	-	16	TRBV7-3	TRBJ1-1	TGTGCCAGCAGCGCACAGGGAGGGAGTGTAGGCACTGAAGCTTTCTTT	CASSAQGGSVGTEAFF
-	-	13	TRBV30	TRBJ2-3	TGTGCCTCCTTACAGGGTATGGCAGATACGCAGTATTTT	CASLQGMADTQYF
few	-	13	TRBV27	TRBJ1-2	TGTGCCAGCAGTTTAGAAGGGGCCGGGGGCTACACCTTC	CASSLEGAGGYTF
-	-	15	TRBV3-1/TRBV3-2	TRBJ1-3	TGTGCCACTAGTAGGTTGGTAGGCTCTGGAAACACCATATATTTT	CATSRLVGSGNTIYF
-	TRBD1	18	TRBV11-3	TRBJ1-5	TGTGCCAGCAGCTTAGGAGGTCGGGACAGGGGTAGCAATCAGCCCCAGCATTTT	CASSLGGRDRGSNQPQHF
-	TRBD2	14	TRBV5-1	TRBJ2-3	TGCGCCAGCAGCATTAGCGGGAGTACAGATACGCAGTATTTT	CASSISGSTDTQYF
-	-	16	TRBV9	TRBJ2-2	TGTGCCAGCAGCGTAAGGAGGGTTGGGGATCCCGGGGAGCTGTTTTTT	CASSVRRVGDPGELFF
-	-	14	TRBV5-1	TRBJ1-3	TGCGCCAGCAGCTCTACCCTCTCTGGAAACACCATATATTTT	CASSSTLSGNTIYF
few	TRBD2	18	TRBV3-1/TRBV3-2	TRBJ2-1	TGTGCCAGCAGCGGGGGTGGTAGCGGGAAAGTGTTATTCAATGAGCAGTTCTTC	CASSGGGSGKVLFNEQFF
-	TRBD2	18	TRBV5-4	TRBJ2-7	TGTGCCAGCAGCTCGCGGGGGTTAGCGGGAGGGTTGGGCTACGAGCAGTACTTC	CASSSRGLAGGLGYEQYF
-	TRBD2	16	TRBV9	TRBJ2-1	TGTGCCAGCAGCGTAGCGGGAGGGCCCTCCTACAATGAGCAGTTCTTC	CASSVAGGPSYNEQFF
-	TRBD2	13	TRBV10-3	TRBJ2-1	TGTGCCATCATGATACCGGGAGGGAATGAGCAGTTCTTC	CAIMIPGGNEQFF
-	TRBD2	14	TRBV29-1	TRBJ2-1	TGCAGCGTTGCTTTAGCGGGCTATAGGGATGAGCAGTTCTTC	CSVALAGYRDEQFF